A selection of T cell receptor beta chains follows, all from one sample in a study of blood T cells in healthy people across ages. Each CDR3 protein gets one entry after TCRdb re-called the 5' RACE reads with MiXCR. The table has around 1,500,000 distinct CDR3 sequences, around 42% seen once. Source material: blood. Receptors were obtained from a woman under 30 in good health. Both conserved end residues are part of each CDR3. A D gene is named only where the DNA matches it firmly. Clone size, where shown, is once, few, many, or a class for clones that have expanded.

>16|TRBV3-1|few|.|TRBJ2-3
CASSQDRLASTDTQYF
TGTGCCAGCAGCCAAGATCGATTAGCTAGCACAGATACGCAGTATTTT
>12|TRBV12-3/TRBV12-4|few|TRBD1|TRBJ2-7
CASRGQGDEQYF
TGTGCCAGCAGGGGACAGGGGGATGAGCAGTACTTC
>15|TRBV10-1|few|.|TRBJ2-1
CASSEVGAGTMKQFF
TGCGCCAGCAGTGAGGTTGGGGCAGGCACAATGAAGCAGTTCTTC
>15|TRBV10-3|.|TRBD2|TRBJ2-3
CAISGLAGVTDTQYF
TGTGCCATCAGTGGGCTAGCGGGGGTAACAGATACGCAGTATTTT
>15|TRBV30|.|.|TRBJ2-3
CAWSRGTLVTDTQYF
TGTGCCTGGAGCCGAGGGACGCTGGTAACAGATACGCAGTATTTT
>13|TRBV30|many|.|TRBJ2-5
CAWINRVGETQYF
TGTGCCTGGATAAACAGGGTAGGAGAGACCCAGTACTTC
>16|TRBV7-9|few|TRBD2|TRBJ2-1
CASSARLSGGYNEQFF
TGTGCCAGCAGCGCACGACTGAGCGGGGGGTACAATGAGCAGTTCTTC
>16|TRBV27|.|.|TRBJ2-7
CASRPIRGALFNEQYF
TGTGCCAGCAGACCAATCCGGGGGGCCCTGTTCAATGAGCAGTACTTC
>15|TRBV20-1|.|.|TRBJ2-1
CSAVRGTQSYNEQFF
TGCAGTGCCGTCCGGGGCACGCAATCCTACAATGAGCAGTTCTTC
>12|TRBV28|.|.|TRBJ2-7
CVSTLTGDEQYF
TGTGTCAGCACCCTAACTGGGGACGAGCAGTACTTC